Sequencing of this T cell receptor (beta chain) was carried out in a study of T cell responses to AZD1222 COVID-19 vaccine. The wider study: Timing groups of about 4 and about 12 weeks for second doses were pooled. Study-level points and caveats: Possibly, clonal diversity was underestimated; donors were largely white British and included more females. Baseline serostatus was positive in only a handful of AZD1222 recipients. Once two AZD1222 doses were given, Spike-specific TCR breadth and depth went up.

The V segment lost 3 bases and the J segment 11 bases; nucleotides outside the gene matches: 6. The CDR3 covers 12 residues. Data came from immunoSEQ multiplex PCR; TCRdb stores just in-frame clones and leaves some out. The sample contains fewer than 110,000 clones, around 83% of which appear only once. About this clone itself: No antigen is known for it.

The chain recombines TRBV12-3 or TRBV12-4 with TRBJ1-1; 7 nucleotides agree with TRBD1. Sequenced material: peripheral blood, taken on day 0 of AZD1222 vaccination. The sequence came from an adult in good health. The CDR3 region is CASSLGQGDAFF. The CDR3 coding sequence is TGTGCCAGCAGTTTGGGGCAGGGGGACGCTTTCTTT.